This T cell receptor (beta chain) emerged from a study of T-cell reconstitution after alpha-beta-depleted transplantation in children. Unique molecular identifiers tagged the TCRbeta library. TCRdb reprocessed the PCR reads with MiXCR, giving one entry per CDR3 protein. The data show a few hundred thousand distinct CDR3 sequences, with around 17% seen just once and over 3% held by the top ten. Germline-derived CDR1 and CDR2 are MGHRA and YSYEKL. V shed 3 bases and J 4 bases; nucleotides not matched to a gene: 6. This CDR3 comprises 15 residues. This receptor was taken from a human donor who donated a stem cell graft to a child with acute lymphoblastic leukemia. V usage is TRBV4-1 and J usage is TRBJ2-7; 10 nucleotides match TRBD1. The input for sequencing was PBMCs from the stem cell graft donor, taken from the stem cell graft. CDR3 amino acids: CASSQSPGQGYEQYF. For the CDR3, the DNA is TGCGCCAGCAGCCAGAGTCCGGGACAGGGGTACGAGCAGTACTTC.